The present TCR beta chain was sequenced within a study of shared T cell receptors in the human thymus. The CDR3 length is 16 residues. Germline assignment: CDR1 SGHNT and CDR2 YYREEE (reference sequence). V shed 3 bases and J 2 bases; nucleotides not matched to a gene: 9. Sequencing used immunoSEQ multiplex PCR; TCRdb keeps in-frame clones, though not all of them. The table lists hundreds of thousands of clones, more than 75% of them singletons. A further study also used this sample, focusing on human thymus T cells.

The source is a boy under three years old with a congenital heart defect. Sequenced input: thymocytes. The rearrangement uses TRBV5-4 and TRBJ2-3; TRBD1 matches 7 bases. In nucleotides, the CDR3 is TGTGCCAGCAGCTCGAACGGCGGACAGGCCACAGATACGCAGTATTTT. This gives the protein CASSSNGGQATDTQYF.